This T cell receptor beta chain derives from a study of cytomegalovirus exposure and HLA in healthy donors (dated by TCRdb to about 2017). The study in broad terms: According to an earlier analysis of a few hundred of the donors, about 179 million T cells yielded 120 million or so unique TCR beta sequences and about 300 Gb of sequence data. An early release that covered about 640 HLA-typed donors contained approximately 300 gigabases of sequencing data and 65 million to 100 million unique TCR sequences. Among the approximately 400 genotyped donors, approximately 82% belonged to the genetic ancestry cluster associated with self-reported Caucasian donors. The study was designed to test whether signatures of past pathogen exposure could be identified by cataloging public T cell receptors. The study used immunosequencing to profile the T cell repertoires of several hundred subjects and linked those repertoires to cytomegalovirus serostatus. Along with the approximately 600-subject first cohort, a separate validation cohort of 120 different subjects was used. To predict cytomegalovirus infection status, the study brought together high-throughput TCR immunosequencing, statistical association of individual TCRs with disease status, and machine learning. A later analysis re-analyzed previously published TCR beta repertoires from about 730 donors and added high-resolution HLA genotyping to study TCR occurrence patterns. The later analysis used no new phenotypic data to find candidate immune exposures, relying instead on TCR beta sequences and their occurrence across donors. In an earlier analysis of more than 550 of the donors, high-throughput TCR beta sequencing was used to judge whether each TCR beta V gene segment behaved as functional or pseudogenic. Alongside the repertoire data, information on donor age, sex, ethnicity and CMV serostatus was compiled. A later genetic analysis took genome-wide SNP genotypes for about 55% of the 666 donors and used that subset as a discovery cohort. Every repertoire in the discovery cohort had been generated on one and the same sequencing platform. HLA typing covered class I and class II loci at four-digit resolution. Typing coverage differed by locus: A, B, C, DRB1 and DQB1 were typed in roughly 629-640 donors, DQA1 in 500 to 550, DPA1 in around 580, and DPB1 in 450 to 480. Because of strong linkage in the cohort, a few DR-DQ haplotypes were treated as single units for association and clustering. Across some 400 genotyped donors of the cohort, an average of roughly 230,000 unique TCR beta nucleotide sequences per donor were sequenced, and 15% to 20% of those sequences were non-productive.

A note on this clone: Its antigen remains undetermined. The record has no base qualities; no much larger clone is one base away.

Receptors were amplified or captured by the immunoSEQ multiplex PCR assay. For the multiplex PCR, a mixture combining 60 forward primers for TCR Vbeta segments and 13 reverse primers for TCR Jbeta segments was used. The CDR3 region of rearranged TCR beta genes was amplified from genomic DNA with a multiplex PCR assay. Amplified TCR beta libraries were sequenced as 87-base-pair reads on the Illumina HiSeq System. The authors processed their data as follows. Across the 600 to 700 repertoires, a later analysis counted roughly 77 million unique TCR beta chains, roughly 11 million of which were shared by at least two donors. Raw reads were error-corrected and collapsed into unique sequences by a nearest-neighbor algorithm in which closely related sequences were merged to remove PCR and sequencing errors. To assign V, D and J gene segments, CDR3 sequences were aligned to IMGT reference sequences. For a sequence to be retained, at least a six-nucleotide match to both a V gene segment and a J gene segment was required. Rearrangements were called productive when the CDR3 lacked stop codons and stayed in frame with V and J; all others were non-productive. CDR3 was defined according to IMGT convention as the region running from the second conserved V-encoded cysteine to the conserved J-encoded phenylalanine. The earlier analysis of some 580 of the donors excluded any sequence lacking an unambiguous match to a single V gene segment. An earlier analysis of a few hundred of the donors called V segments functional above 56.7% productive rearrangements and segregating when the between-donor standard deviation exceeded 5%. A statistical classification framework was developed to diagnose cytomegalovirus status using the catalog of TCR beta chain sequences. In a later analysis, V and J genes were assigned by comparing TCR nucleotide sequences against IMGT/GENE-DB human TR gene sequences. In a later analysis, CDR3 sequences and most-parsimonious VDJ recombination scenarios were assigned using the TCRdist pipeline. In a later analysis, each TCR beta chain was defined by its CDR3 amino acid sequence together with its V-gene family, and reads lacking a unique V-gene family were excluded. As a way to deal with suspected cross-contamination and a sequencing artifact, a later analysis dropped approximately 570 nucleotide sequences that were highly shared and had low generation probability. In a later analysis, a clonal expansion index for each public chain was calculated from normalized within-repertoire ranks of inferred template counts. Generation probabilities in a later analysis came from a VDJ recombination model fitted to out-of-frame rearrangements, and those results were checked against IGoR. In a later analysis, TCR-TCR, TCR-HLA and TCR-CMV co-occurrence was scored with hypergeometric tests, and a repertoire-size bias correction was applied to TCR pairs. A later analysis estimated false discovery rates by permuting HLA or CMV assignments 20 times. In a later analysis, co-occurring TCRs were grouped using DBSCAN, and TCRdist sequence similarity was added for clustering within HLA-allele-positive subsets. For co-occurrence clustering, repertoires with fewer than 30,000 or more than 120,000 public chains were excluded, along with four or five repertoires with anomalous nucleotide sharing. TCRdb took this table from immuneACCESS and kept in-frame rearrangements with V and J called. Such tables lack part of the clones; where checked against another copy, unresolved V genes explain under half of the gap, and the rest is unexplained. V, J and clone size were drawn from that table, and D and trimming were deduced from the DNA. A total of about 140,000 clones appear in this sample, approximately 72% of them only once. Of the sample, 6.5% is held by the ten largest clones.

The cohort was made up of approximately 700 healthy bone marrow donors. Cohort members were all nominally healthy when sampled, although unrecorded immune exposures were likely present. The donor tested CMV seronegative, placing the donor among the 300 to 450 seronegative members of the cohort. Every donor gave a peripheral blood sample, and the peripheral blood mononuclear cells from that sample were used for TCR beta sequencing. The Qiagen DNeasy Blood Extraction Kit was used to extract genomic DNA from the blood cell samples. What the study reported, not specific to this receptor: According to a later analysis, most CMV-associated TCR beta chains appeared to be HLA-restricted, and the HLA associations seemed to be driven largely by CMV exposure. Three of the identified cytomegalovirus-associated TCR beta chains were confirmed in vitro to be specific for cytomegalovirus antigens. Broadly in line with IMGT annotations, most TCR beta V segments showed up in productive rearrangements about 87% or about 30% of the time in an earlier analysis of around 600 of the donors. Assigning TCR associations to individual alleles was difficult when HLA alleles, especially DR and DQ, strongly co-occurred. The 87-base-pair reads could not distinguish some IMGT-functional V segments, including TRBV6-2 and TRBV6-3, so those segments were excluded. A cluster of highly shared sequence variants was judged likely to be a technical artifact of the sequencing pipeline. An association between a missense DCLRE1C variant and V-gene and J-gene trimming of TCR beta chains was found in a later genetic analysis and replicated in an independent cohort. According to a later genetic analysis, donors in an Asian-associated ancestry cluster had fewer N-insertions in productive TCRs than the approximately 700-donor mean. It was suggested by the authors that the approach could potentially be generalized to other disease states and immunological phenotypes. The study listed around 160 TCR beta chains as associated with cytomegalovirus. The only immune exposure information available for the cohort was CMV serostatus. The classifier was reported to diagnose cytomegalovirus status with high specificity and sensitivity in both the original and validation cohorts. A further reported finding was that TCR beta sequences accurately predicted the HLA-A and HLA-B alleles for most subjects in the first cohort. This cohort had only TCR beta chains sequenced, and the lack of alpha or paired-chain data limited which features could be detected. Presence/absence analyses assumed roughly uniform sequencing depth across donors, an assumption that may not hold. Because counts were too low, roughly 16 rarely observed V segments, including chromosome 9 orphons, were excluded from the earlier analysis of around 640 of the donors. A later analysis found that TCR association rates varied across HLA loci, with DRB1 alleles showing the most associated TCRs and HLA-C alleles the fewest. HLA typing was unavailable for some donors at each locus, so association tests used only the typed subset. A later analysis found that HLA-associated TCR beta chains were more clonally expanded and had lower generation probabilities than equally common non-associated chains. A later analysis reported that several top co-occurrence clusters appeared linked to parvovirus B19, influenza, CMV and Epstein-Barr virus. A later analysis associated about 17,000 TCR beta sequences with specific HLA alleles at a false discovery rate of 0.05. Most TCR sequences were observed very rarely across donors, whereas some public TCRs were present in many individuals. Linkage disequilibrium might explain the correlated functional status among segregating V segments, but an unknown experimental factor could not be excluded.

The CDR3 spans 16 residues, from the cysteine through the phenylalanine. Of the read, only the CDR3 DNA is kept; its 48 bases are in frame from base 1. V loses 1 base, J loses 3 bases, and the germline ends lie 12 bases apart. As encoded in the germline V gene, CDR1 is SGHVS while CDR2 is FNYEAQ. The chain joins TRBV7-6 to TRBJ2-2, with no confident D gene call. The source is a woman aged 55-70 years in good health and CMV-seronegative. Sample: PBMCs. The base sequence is TGTGCCAGCAGCTTAGTTGCGGTAGCCGACACCGGGGAGCTGTTTTTT. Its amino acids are CASSLVAVADTGELFF.